The source of this T cell receptor beta chain is a study of blood T cell repertoires in COVID-19. Across the study: Samples taken during acute and convalescent COVID-19 were collected in the United States, Italy and Spain.

One Seattle source followed patients from active infection through their disease course. In the source study's methods: Reference gene primer amplification in the assay estimated nucleated cell counts. Only in-frame clones appear in the TCRdb table, and some are missing; sequencing was by immunoSEQ multiplex PCR. The V and J calls and clone size are taken from that table; D and trimming were inferred from the DNA. The sample has about 270,000 clones; approximately 87% are singletons. This TCR derives from a woman between 25 and 40 years old with COVID-19, enrolled during active disease. The sample was peripheral blood.

The CDR3 coding sequence is TGTGCCAGCTCACGACCGGGGACAGGGGAAAAACTGTTTTTT. Its protein is CASSRPGTGEKLFF. The chain combines TRBV18 with TRBJ1-4, with 9 bases that match TRBD1. J gave up 8 bases and V 4 bases, and 5 bases lay outside the gene matches. This CDR3 contains 14 residues. The germline V gene encodes CDR1 KGHSH and CDR2 LQKENI.